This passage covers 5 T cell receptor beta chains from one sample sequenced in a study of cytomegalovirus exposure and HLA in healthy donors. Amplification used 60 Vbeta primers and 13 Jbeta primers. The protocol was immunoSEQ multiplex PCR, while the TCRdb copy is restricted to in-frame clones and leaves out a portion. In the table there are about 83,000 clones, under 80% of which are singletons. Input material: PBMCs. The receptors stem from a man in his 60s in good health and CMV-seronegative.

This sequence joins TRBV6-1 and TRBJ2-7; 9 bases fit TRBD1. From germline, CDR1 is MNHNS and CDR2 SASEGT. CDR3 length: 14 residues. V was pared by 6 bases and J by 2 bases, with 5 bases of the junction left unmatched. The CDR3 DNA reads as TGTGCCAGCAGGCCGACAGGGGGTCCCTACGAGCAGTACTTC. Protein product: CASRPTGGPYEQYF.

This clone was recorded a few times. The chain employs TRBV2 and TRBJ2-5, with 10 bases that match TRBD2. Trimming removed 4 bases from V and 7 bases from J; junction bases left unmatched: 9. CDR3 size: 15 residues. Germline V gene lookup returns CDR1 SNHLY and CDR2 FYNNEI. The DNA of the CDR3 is TGTGCCAGCAGTGGAAGTCTAGCGGGGGTCGGGACCCAGTACTTC. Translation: CASSGSLAGVGTQYF. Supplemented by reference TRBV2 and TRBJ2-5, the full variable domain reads EPEVTQTPSHQVTQMGQEVILRCVPISNHLYFYWYRQILGQKVEFLVSFYNNEISEKSEIFDDQFSVERPDGSNFTLKIRSTKLEDSAMYFCASSGSLAGVGTQYFGPGTRLLVL.

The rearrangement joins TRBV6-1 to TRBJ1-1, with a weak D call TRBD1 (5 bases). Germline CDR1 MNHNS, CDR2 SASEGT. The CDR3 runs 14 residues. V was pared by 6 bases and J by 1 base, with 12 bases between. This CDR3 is CASSDRQRNTEAFF. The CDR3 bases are TGTGCCAGCAGCGACCGACAGAGGAACACTGAAGCTTTCTTT.

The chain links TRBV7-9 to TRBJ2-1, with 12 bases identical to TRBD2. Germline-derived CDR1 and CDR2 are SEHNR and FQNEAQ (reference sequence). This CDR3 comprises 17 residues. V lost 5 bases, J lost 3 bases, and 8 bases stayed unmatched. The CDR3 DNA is TGTGCCAGCAGCCACGTGACTAGCGGGGGATTCTACAATGAGCAGTTCTTC. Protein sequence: CASSHVTSGGFYNEQFF. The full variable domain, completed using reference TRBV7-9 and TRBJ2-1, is DTGVSQNPRHKITKRGQNVTFRCDPISEHNRLYWYRQTLGQGPEFLTYFQNEAQLEKSRLLSDRFSAERPKGSFSTLEIQRTEQGDSAMYLCASSHVTSGGFYNEQFFGPGTRLTVL.

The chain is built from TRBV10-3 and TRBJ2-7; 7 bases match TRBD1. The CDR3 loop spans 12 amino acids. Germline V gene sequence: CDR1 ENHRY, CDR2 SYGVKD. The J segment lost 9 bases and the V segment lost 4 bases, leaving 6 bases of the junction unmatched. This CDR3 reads CAISVTGSMQYF. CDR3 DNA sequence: TGTGCCATCAGTGTGACAGGGTCTATGCAGTACTTC.